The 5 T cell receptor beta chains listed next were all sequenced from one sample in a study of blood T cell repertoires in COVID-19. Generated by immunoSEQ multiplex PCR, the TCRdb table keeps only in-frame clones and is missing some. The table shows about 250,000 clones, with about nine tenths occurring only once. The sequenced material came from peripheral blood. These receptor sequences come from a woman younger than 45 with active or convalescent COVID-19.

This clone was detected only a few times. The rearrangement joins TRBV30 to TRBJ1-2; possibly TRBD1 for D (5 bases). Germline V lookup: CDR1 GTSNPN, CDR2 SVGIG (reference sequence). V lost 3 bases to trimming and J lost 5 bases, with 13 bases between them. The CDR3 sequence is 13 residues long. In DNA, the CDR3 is TGTGCCTGGAGGCTCGACAGTGGGTATGGCTACACCTTC. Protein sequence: CAWRLDSGYGYTF.

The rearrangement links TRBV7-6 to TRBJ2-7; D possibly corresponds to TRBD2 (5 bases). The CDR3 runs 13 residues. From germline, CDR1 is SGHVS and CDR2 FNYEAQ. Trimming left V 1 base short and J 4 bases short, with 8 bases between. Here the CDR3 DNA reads TGTGCCAGCAGCTTAGGAGGGTGGTACGAGCAGTACTTC. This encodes CASSLGGWYEQYF. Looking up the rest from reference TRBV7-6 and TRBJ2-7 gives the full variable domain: GAGVSQSPRYKVTKRGQDVALRCDPISGHVSLYWYRQALGQGPEFLTYFNYEAQQDKSGLPNDRFSAERPEGSISTLTIQRTEQRDSAMYRCASSLGGWYEQYFGPGTRLTVT.

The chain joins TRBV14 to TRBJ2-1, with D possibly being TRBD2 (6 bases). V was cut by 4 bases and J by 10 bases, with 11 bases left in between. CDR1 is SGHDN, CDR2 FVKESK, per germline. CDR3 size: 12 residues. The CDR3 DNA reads TGTGCCAGCAGCCCGGGACTTCCAGAGCAGTTCTTC. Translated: CASSPGLPEQFF.

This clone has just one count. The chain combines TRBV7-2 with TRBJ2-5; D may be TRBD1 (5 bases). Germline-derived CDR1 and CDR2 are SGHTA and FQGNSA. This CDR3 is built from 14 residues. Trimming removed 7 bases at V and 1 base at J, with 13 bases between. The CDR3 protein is CASTPRGAQETQYF. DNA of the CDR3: TGTGCCAGCACCCCCCGTGGGGCCCAAGAGACCCAGTACTTC.

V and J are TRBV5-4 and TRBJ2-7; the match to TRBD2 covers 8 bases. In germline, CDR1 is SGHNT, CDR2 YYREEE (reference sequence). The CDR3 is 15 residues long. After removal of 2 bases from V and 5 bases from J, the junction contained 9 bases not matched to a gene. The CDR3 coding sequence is TGTGCCAGCAGCTTCGGGGGGGCCGGGGCCGACGAGCAGTACTTC. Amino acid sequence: CASSFGGAGADEQYF.